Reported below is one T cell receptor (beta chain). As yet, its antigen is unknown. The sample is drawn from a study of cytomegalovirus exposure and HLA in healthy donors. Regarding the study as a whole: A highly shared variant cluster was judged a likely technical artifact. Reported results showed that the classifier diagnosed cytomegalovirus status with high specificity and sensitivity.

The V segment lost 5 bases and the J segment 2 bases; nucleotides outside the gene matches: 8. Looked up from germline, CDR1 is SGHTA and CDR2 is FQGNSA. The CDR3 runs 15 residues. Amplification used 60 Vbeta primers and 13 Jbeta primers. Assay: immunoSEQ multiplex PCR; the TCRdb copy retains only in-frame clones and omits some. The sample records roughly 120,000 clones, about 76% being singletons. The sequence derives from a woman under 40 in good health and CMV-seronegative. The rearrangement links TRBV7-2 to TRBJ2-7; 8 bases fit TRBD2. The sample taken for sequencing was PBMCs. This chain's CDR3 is CASSRTPAGAYEQYF. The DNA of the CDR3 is TGTGCCAGCAGCCGTACTCCAGCGGGGGCCTACGAGCAGTACTTC.